The 17 T cell receptor beta chains below were found in one sample sequenced in a study of blood T cells in healthy people across ages. It was with a sample-barcoded 5' primer and a J-beta primer mix that a second PCR of about 6 to 11 cycles was run. TCRdb used MiXCR to reprocess the 5' RACE reads, holding one entry per CDR3 protein. The table includes roughly 1.6 million distinct CDR3 sequences, 30% to 35% detected once. Sequencing was carried out using blood. The receptors come from a woman in her thirties in good health.

This clonotype was counted at least ten times. V is TRBV20-1 and J is TRBJ2-3, with D unclear. CDR3 length equals 14 residues. CDR1 and CDR2 (germline): DFQATT, SNEGSKA (reference sequence). Trimming cost V 3 bases and J 5 bases, with 15 bases left between them. The CDR3 sequence: CSASPPQRGDTQYF. CDR3 bases: TGCAGTGCTAGCCCCCCCCAACGAGGAGATACGCAGTATTTT.

This chain joins TRBV28 and TRBJ1-1; D is unclear. Between the trimmed V and J ends, which lost 6 bases and 2 bases, there was a span of 10 bases. Germline V gene sequence: CDR1 MDHEN, CDR2 SYDVKM. The CDR3 is 13 residues long. The CDR3, as DNA: TGTGCCAGCAGCCATACCAGAAACACTGAAGCTTTCTTT. Amino acid sequence: CASSHTRNTEAFF.

Only a few counts were recorded for this clonotype. Germline and junction disagree at one end, which may indicate a read error. This sequence joins TRBV5-1 and TRBJ2-2; D may match TRBD1 or TRBD2 (5 bases each). Germline CDR1 reads SGHRS; CDR2 reads YFSETQ. The CDR3 consists of 13 residues. The CDR3, as DNA: TGCGCCAGCCGGGCCCAAGGGACCGGGAAGCTGTTTTTT. Its translation: CASRAQGTGKLFF.

This chain uses TRBV5-1 with TRBJ2-3; D is possibly TRBD2 (5 bases). The germline gives CDR1 SGHRS, CDR2 YFSETQ. The CDR3 consists of 15 residues. V was pared by 5 bases and J by 2 bases, with 15 bases between. The CDR3, as DNA: TGCGCCAGCAGTCCCCGCGCGGGCCCCACAGATACGCAGTATTTT. Protein product: CASSPRAGPTDTQYF.

The chain carries TRBV10-3 and TRBJ1-4; D ambiguous. The germline CDR1 and CDR2 sequences are ENHRY and SYGVKD. CDR3 size: 18 residues. Trimming took 0 bases from V and 7 from J, leaving 21 bases between them. CDR3 sequence: CAISESYLSQIEREKLFF. CDR3 DNA sequence: TGTGCCATCAGTGAGTCGTATCTATCTCAGATAGAACGTGAAAAACTGTTTTTT.

The J gene is TRBJ2-1, the V gene TRBV11-2; the D is unclear. CDR1 and CDR2 from the germline V gene are SGHAT and FQNNGV. The CDR3 length is 14 residues. V was trimmed by 4 bases and J by 11 bases, leaving 18 bases between them. The chain's CDR3 is CASSSNFEDPKQFF. The CDR3 bases are TGTGCCAGCAGCTCCAACTTTGAGGACCCCAAGCAGTTCTTC.

This rearrangement joins TRBV5-1 to TRBJ2-2; tentatively, D is TRBD1 (5 bases). This CDR3 spans 16 amino acids. Deletions cut 0 bases from V and 7 bases from J, with 16 bases between. CDR1 and CDR2 from the germline V gene are SGHRS and YFSETQ. The CDR3 spells CASSLAPAQGSGELFF. CDR3 coding DNA: TGCGCCAGCAGCTTGGCCCCAGCCCAGGGTAGCGGGGAGCTGTTTTTT.

The chain has TRBV10-3 and TRBJ2-1; 10 bases map to TRBD1. CDR3 length equals 13 residues. CDR1 and CDR2 (germline): ENHRY, SYGVKD. Trimming at V came to 6 bases and at J to 8 bases, leaving 4 bases not matched to a gene. The CDR3, as DNA: TGTGCCATCAGCGCCGGGACAGGGGATGAGCAGTTCTTC. Translated, it gives CAISAGTGDEQFF.

V and J are TRBV18 and TRBJ2-7, with 7 positions matching TRBD2. The CDR3 runs 16 residues. Per germline, CDR1 KGHSH and CDR2 LQKENI. The V and J ends lost 3 bases and 0 bases, in that order; junction bases with no gene match: 8. CDR3 nucleotide sequence: TGTGCCAGCTCACCCCTCGGTACGGGAGGCTCCTACGAGCAGTACTTC. Its translation: CASSPLGTGGSYEQYF. Variable domain in full (rest from reference TRBV18 and TRBJ2-7): NAGVMQNPRHLVRRRGQEARLRCSPMKGHSHVYWYRQLPEEGLKFMVYLQKENIIDESGMPKERFSAEFPKEGPSILRIQQVVRGDSAAYFCASSPLGTGGSYEQYFGPGTRLTVT.

This clonotype turned up a few times. Here the CDR3 reads CSASDRSTDTQYF. The CDR3 DNA is TGCAGTGCTAGCGACAGAAGCACAGATACGCAGTATTTT. The chain employs TRBV20-1 and TRBJ2-3; D is possibly TRBD1 (5 bases). The CDR3 contains 13 residues. V was pared by 3 bases and J by 0 bases, with 7 bases between. Germline V gene data show CDR1 as DFQATT and CDR2 as SNEGSKA (reference sequence).

This sequence joins TRBV5-5 and TRBJ2-5; D possibly uses TRBD1 or TRBD2 (6 bases each). The end of the DNA fits TRBJ2-7 better, so the J call may be wrong. There are 14 residues in the CDR3. Germline V gene sequence: CDR1 SGHKS, CDR2 YYEKEE (reference sequence). CDR3 in DNA: TGTGCCAGCAGCCCGGGGGCAGTGGGGTACGAGCAGTACTTC. Protein sequence: CASSPGAVGYEQYF.

A word on this clonotype: This clone may be a read error of a much larger clone one base away. CDR3 nucleotide sequence: TGTGCCAGCAACCAACAAACGGCGGGGTACAATGAGCAGTTCTTC. Translation gives CASNQQTAGYNEQFF. The V and J genes are TRBV6-5 and TRBJ2-1; a possible D gene is TRBD2 (6 bases). CDR3 length: 15 amino acids. Trimming removed 7 bases from V and 4 bases from J, with 17 bases in between. Per germline, CDR1 MNHEY and CDR2 SVGAGI.

Worth noting for this clonotype: A much more abundant neighbour one base away suggests this may be a read error. The V and J genes are TRBV4-1 and TRBJ1-2, with D possibly TRBD1 on 5 matching bases. Trimming shortened V by 2 bases and J by 3 bases, and 16 bases separated the two germline ends. Germline values: CDR1 MGHRA, CDR2 YSYEKL. The CDR3 runs to 16 residues. Written as DNA, the CDR3 is TGCGCCAGCAGCCAAAATCTGGGCAGGGCGGACTATGGCTACACCTTC. Its protein product is CASSQNLGRADYGYTF.

Note on this clonotype: This may be a read error, as it is one base from a much larger clone. V usage is TRBV20-1 and J usage is TRBJ2-4; a weak D match, TRBD2 (5 bases). This CDR3 contains 13 residues. In germline, CDR1 is DFQATT, CDR2 SNEGSKA (reference sequence). CDR3: CSTSPPTKNIQYF. For the CDR3, the DNA is TGCAGTACTAGTCCCCCTACCAAAAACATTCAGTACTTC.

This clonotype was recorded a few times. The V and J genes are TRBV30 and TRBJ1-1; the match to TRBD1 covers 10 bases. Germline assignment: CDR1 GTSNPN and CDR2 SVGIG (reference sequence). J gave up 3 bases and V 3 bases, and 10 bases lay outside the gene matches. This CDR3 has 16 amino acids. The CDR3: CAWRKSGQGRDTEAFF. CDR3 in DNA: TGTGCCTGGAGAAAATCGGGACAGGGGAGGGACACTGAAGCTTTCTTT.

This clonotype was observed a handful of times. The chain has TRBV15 and TRBJ2-5; the D gene is possibly TRBD1 (5 bases). V dropped 0 bases and J dropped 1 base, with 9 bases sitting between them. Germline CDR1 and CDR2: LNHNV and YYDKDF (reference sequence). CDR3 length: 15 residues. This CDR3 is CATSRDQGTQETQYF. For the CDR3, the DNA is TGTGCCACCAGCAGAGATCAGGGCACCCAAGAGACCCAGTACTTC.

The table lists this clonotype with a few counts. The rearrangement joins TRBV3-1 to TRBJ2-1; D gene uncertain. Germline V lookup: CDR1 LGHDT, CDR2 YNNKEL (reference sequence). Trimming stripped 0 bases from V and 8 bases from J, with 11 bases between. The CDR3 consists of 14 residues. CDR3 amino acids: CASSQEPIGDEQFF. The CDR3 DNA is TGTGCCAGCAGCCAAGAACCCATAGGCGATGAGCAGTTCTTC.